This paragraph reports one T cell receptor (beta chain). Trimming cost V 0 bases and J 1 base, with 7 bases left between them. Germline V gene data show CDR1 as SGHDT and CDR2 as YYEEEE. CDR3 length equals 14 residues. This sample was taken from a study of technical replicates of blood from several donors. TCRdb's table, derived via immunoSEQ multiplex PCR, lists solely in-frame clones and lacks some. The sample lists over 70,000 clones, just over 95% occurring once. The sample taken for sequencing was T cells isolated from PBMCs. The V call is TRBV5-6, the J call TRBJ2-5; no reliable D call. The receptor was derived from a human donor in good health. Here the CDR3 DNA reads TGTGCCAGCAGCTTGGTCAACACCCAAGAGACCCAGTACTTC. It translates to CASSLVNTQETQYF.